This paragraph reports one T cell receptor beta chain. The antigen is unknown. CDR1 is GTSNPN and CDR2 is SVGIG in the germline V gene (reference sequence). This CDR3 has 11 residues. V lost 8 bases, J lost 0 bases, and 4 bases lay in between. The entry originates in a study of cytomegalovirus exposure and HLA in healthy donors. Study context: A prior study identified 117 million unique TCR beta sequences from about 200 million T cells.

Use of 60 Vbeta and 13 Jbeta primers characterized the PCR. Clones were sequenced by immunoSEQ multiplex PCR, and TCRdb holds only the in-frame ones, with some missing. Its listing shows some 110,000 clones. General study points: Prediction of most subjects' HLA-A and HLA-B alleles by TCR beta sequences was reportedly accurate. Exclusion applied to some V segments, including TRBV6-2 and TRBV6-3, as they were indistinguishable.

This TCR came from a man aged 35 to 55 in good health and CMV-seronegative. The chain couples TRBV30 to TRBJ1-4; D is undetermined. Sequencing input: PBMCs. Written as DNA, the CDR3 is TGTGCCACTGCAACTAATGAAAAACTGTTTTTT. Its translation: CATATNEKLFF.